The 18 T cell receptor beta chains listed next were all sequenced from one sample in a study of cytomegalovirus exposure and HLA in healthy donors. PCR used 60 Vbeta primers and 13 Jbeta primers. Profiling relied on immunoSEQ multiplex PCR, and the TCRdb table lists in-frame clones only, not all of them. Here the sample spans roughly 58,000 clones, over 70% being singletons. Sequencing was carried out using PBMCs. The origin of the receptors is a woman in her forties in good health and CMV-seronegative.

The chain couples TRBV5-1 to TRBJ1-2, with D unresolved. Germline V gives CDR1 SGHRS, CDR2 YFSETQ. This CDR3 spans 15 amino acids. Trimming pared 2 bases from V and 1 base from J, leaving 12 bases between. The CDR3 nucleotides are TGCGCCAGCAGCTTTCAGGCCGACCGTAACTATGGCTACACCTTC. Its protein product is CASSFQADRNYGYTF.

The gene calls are TRBV4-1 and TRBJ2-1; 9 bases map to TRBD1. Per germline, CDR1 MGHRA and CDR2 YSYEKL. V lost 4 bases, J lost 4 bases, and 8 bases stayed unmatched. This CDR3 contains 16 residues. CDR3 in DNA: TGCGCCAGCAGCCCAATCCCGGGACAGGGTTACAATGAGCAGTTCTTC. It yields the protein CASSPIPGQGYNEQFF.

This clone was counted only a few times. The chain couples TRBV7-3 to TRBJ2-7, with 11 positions matching TRBD2. Germline CDR1 and CDR2: SGHTA and FQGTGA. After removal of 1 base from V and 5 bases from J, the junction contained 1 base not matched to a gene. CDR3 length: 14 residues. This CDR3 is CASSLNSGRDEQYF. In nucleotides, the CDR3 is TGTGCCAGCAGCTTAAATAGCGGGAGGGACGAGCAGTACTTC.

This clone was seen only once. V usage is TRBV6-1 and J usage is TRBJ1-2; maybe TRBD1 (5 bases). The germline V gene has CDR1 MNHNS and CDR2 SASEGT. V lost 6 bases to trimming and J lost 8 bases, with 16 bases between them. The CDR3 has 13 residues. The chain's CDR3 is CASSETVGWGYTF. As DNA, the CDR3 is TGTGCCAGCAGCGAGACAGTTGGTTGGGGCTACACCTTC.

This clone was seen a handful of times. CDR3 DNA: TGTGCCAGCAGCGGGACAGGGACCAGGAACACTGAAGCTTTCTTT. This sequence encodes CASSGTGTRNTEAFF. The J gene is TRBJ1-1, the V gene TRBV7-9, with 9 bases aligning to TRBD1. With V trimmed by 5 bases and J by 1 base, 5 bases remained unmatched. This CDR3 is built from 15 residues. Germline-derived CDR1 and CDR2 are SEHNR and FQNEAQ (reference sequence).

The chain recombines TRBV7-2 with TRBJ2-5; 9 positions agree with TRBD1. After removal of 2 bases from V and 5 bases from J, the junction contained 12 bases not matched to a gene. Germline values: CDR1 SGHTA, CDR2 FQGNSA. This CDR3 is 17 amino acids long. The chain's CDR3 is CASSLMSGTGRDETQYF. The CDR3 DNA is TGTGCCAGCAGCTTAATGTCTGGGACAGGGCGGGATGAGACCCAGTACTTC.

The V call is TRBV7-9, the J call TRBJ2-5; D is unclear. The CDR3 contains 14 residues. Trimming cost V 3 bases and J 0 bases, with 8 bases left between them. Germline CDR1 SEHNR, CDR2 FQNEAQ (reference sequence). CDR3 coding DNA: TGTGCCAGCAGCTTCCAGAAGAACCAAGAGACCCAGTACTTC. Translated, it gives CASSFQKNQETQYF. The complete variable domain, with remaining parts taken from reference TRBV7-9 and TRBJ2-5, reads DTGVSQNPRHKITKRGQNVTFRCDPISEHNRLYWYRQTLGQGPEFLTYFQNEAQLEKSRLLSDRFSAERPKGSFSTLEIQRTEQGDSAMYLCASSFQKNQETQYFGPGTRLLVL.

V and J are TRBV7-9 and TRBJ2-1, with 7 bases matching TRBD1. This CDR3 is 12 amino acids long. V shed 4 bases and J 8 bases; nucleotides not matched to a gene: 2. Germline V lookup: CDR1 SEHNR, CDR2 FQNEAQ (reference sequence). For the CDR3, the DNA is TGTGCCAGCAGCTCTCAGGGGGATGAGCAGTTCTTC. Protein product: CASSSQGDEQFF.

This chain joins TRBV28 and TRBJ1-5, with D unclear. CDR3 length equals 13 residues. The germline V gene has CDR1 MDHEN and CDR2 SYDVKM. Trimming took off 3 bases at V and 3 bases at J, with 6 bases between the two ends. CDR3 amino acids: CASSFYTNQPQHF. The CDR3 nucleotides are TGTGCCAGCAGTTTCTATACCAATCAGCCCCAGCATTTT. The full variable domain, completed using reference TRBV28 and TRBJ1-5, is DVKVTQSSRYLVKRTGEKVFLECVQDMDHENMFWYRQDPGLGLRLIYFSYDVKMKEKGDIPEGYSVSREKKERFSLILESASTNQTSMYLCASSFYTNQPQHFGDGTRLSIL.

The CDR3 protein is CASSWTSGYNEQFF. The CDR3 coding sequence is TGTGCCAGCAGTTGGACTAGCGGCTACAATGAGCAGTTCTTC. The chain uses TRBV2 and TRBJ2-1; the match to TRBD2 covers 10 bases. CDR1 is SNHLY, CDR2 FYNNEI, per germline. With 5 bases clipped from V and 3 bases from J, the junction kept 1 base outside the gene matches. The length of the CDR3 is 14 residues. The full variable domain, completed using reference TRBV2 and TRBJ2-1, is EPEVTQTPSHQVTQMGQEVILRCVPISNHLYFYWYRQILGQKVEFLVSFYNNEISEKSEIFDDQFSVERPDGSNFTLKIRSTKLEDSAMYFCASSWTSGYNEQFFGPGTRLTVL.

The chain employs TRBV7-3 and TRBJ1-2; 8 bases agree with TRBD1. This CDR3 spans 14 amino acids. The germline gives CDR1 SGHTA, CDR2 FQGTGA. J was trimmed by 8 bases and V by 1 base; bases with no gene match: 6. The CDR3 bases are TGTGCCAGCAGCTTAAGCGCAGGGGGCGAGGGCTACACCTTC. Its protein is CASSLSAGGEGYTF.

The chain combines TRBV7-9 with TRBJ1-1; D ambiguous. Germline CDR1 and CDR2: SEHNR and FQNEAQ (reference sequence). CDR3 length: 12 amino acids. Trimming removed 1 base at V and 7 bases at J, with 7 bases between. CDR3 DNA sequence: TGTGCCAGCAGCTTAGTCGGTTTTGAAGCTTTCTTT. Its protein is CASSLVGFEAFF.

This chain links TRBV27 with TRBJ2-2; the match to TRBD1 covers 9 bases. This CDR3 is 17 amino acids long. V was pared by 6 bases and J by 4 bases, with 12 bases of the junction left unmatched. From germline, CDR1 is MNHEY and CDR2 SMNVEV (reference sequence). The CDR3: CASSLHPWTGVTGELFF. The CDR3 nucleotides read TGTGCCAGCAGCCTCCATCCGTGGACAGGGGTCACCGGGGAGCTGTTTTTT.

CDR3 DNA sequence: TGTGCCAGCAGCGAGGGACAGGGGTATACCTCAATTGAAGCTTTCTTT. Translation: CASSEGQGYTSIEAFF. The chain is built from TRBV7-8 and TRBJ1-1; 10 nucleotides align to TRBD1. Germline V gene lookup returns CDR1 SGHVS and CDR2 FQNEAQ. The CDR3 runs to 16 residues. The V gene end was trimmed by 5 bases and the J gene end by 7 bases; junction bases not matched to a gene: 13.

The chain couples TRBV11-1 to TRBJ2-7; D remains ambiguous. Per germline, CDR1 SGHAT and CDR2 FQDESV (reference sequence). Trimming stripped 5 bases from V and 0 bases from J, with 2 bases between. The CDR3 consists of 11 residues. The CDR3 coding sequence is TGTGCCAGCAGCCGCTCCTACGAGCAGTACTTC. The encoded protein is CASSRSYEQYF.

The gene calls are TRBV7-3 and TRBJ2-2, with D unclear. The CDR3 covers 16 residues. Germline CDR1 is SGHTA and CDR2 is FQGTGA. V shed 5 bases and J shed 1 base, with 14 bases lying between them. CDR3 in amino acids: CASSRNYYENTGELFF. As DNA, the CDR3 is TGTGCCAGCAGCCGAAACTATTACGAGAACACCGGGGAGCTGTTTTTT.

The V and J genes are TRBV19 and TRBJ1-3, with D possibly matching TRBD1 (5 bases). With 3 bases removed from V and 0 bases from J, the gap between germline ends came to 15 bases. The CDR3 runs 17 residues. Germline V gene data show CDR1 as LNHDA and CDR2 as SQIVND (reference sequence). The chain's CDR3 is CASSISPGQFSGNTIYF. The CDR3 DNA sequence: TGTGCCAGTAGTATTTCCCCAGGACAATTCTCTGGAAACACCATATATTTT.

The gene calls are TRBV11-3 and TRBJ2-1, with 13 bases matching TRBD2. Trimming took 4 bases from V and 8 from J; bases not matched to a gene: 5. The germline gives CDR1 SGHNT, CDR2 YENEEA. This CDR3 has 15 residues. This chain's CDR3 is CASSSGLAGAYEQFF. DNA of the CDR3: TGTGCCAGCAGCTCCGGACTAGCGGGAGCCTATGAGCAGTTCTTC.